This T cell receptor (beta chain) stems from a study of T cell repertoires and leukemia-associated antigens. Without fetal bovine serum, CD3+ T cells were rested overnight. TCRdb passed the 5' RACE reads through MiXCR, listing each CDR3 protein once. The sample yields roughly 10,000 distinct CDR3 sequences, less than 55% seen once. This clonotype was picked up many times. Its antigen remains unidentified. Study results and limitations: No direct test of specificity or function was done for expanded clones. No significant group difference appeared in Vbeta, Jbeta or VDJ counts.

Germline V gene lookup returns CDR1 DFQATT and CDR2 SNEGSKA (reference sequence). With 7 bases removed from V and 0 bases from J, the gap between germline ends came to 7 bases. The CDR3 has 13 residues. Sequenced material: CD3+ T cells sorted from blood and cultured. The chain has TRBV20-1 and TRBJ2-6; D unresolved. This TCR derives from a female donor in good health. Here the CDR3 reads CSVVHSGANVLTF. The CDR3 DNA reads TGCAGTGTCGTTCACTCTGGGGCCAACGTCCTGACTTTC.